This T cell receptor beta chain comes out of a study of T cell repertoires in cytomegalovirus infection. Study as a whole: Matching HLA type, along with CMV infection, was indicated by public TCR beta signatures.

Only a few counts were recorded for this clonotype. Its cognate antigen is unknown. TCRdb processed the reads anew with MiXCR; each CDR3 protein has one entry. The data hold more than 150,000 distinct CDR3 sequences, with 20% to 25% observed a single time. The germline V gene encodes CDR1 SGHRS and CDR2 YFSETQ. The CDR3 contains 15 residues. The germline V and J ends were trimmed by 7 bases and 0 bases, with 14 bases remaining between them. Study-wide results and limits: Across the ex vivo response, the dominant clonotypes were HLA-C-restricted CMV-specific TCR beta clonotypes. Totalled public TCR beta family frequency picked out people who carried CMV plus the relevant HLA.

The specimen was PBMCs. The TCR was taken from a human donor in good health (CMV status not recorded). Some clones in this sample may be carry-over from other donors' samples. The rearrangement uses TRBV5-1 and TRBJ2-1; weak D call: TRBD2 (7 bases). As DNA, the CDR3 is TGCGCCAGCTGGACGGGGGGCGGCTCCTACAATGAGCAGTTCTTC. This encodes CASWTGGGSYNEQFF.